The T cell receptor beta chain described here comes from a study of control samples from healthy donors and cancer patients. V lost 0 bases and J 4 bases, leaving 6 bases between the germline ends. Per germline, CDR1 MNHNS and CDR2 SASEGT. The CDR3 has 13 amino acids. Libraries were prepared by immunoSEQ multiplex PCR; TCRdb keeps only in-frame clonotypes and omits some of them. The sample contains 80,000 to 100,000 clones, about nine tenths of which appear only once. The sequenced sample consisted of blood. The TCR comes from a human donor in good health. The donor label of this sample is uncertain. The chain is built from TRBV6-1 and TRBJ1-2; D gene uncertain. Here the CDR3 reads CASSEAGLYGYTF. CDR3 nucleotides: TGTGCCAGCAGTGAAGCAGGGCTCTATGGCTACACCTTC.